This TCR beta chain came from a study of blood T cell repertoires in COVID-19. Study context: Nucleic acid was either cDNA or gDNA, and it came from T cells, B-cell-depleted T cells, or PBMCs.

Deletions cut 0 bases from V and 4 bases from J, with 13 bases between. The CDR3 loop spans 16 amino acids. Germline V CDR1 and CDR2: SGHTA, FQGTGA. In the authors' workflow: Amplification from reference gene primers served as the basis for estimated nucleated cell counts. Assay: immunoSEQ multiplex PCR; the TCRdb copy retains only in-frame clones and omits some. Clone size and V and J calls were adopted from that table, with D and trimming inferred from the DNA. The repertoire holds 120,000 to 150,000 clones, 88% seen once, with more than 1% in the top ten. Recruits, aged about 18 to 89 years, lived in around 24 US areas.

The clonotype comes from a woman younger than 45 with acute COVID-19. The sequenced material came from PBMCs or T cells enriched from blood (not recorded which). This rearrangement joins TRBV7-3 to TRBJ2-1, with D tentatively TRBD1 (6 bases). The CDR3, as DNA: TGTGCCAGCAGCTTAACCTCCGGGACAAGTTACAATGAGCAGTTCTTC. Residues: CASSLTSGTSYNEQFF.